Ten or more counts support the clone carrying this T cell receptor beta chain. Its antigen remains unidentified. CDR3 size: 13 residues. After removal of 8 bases from V and 7 bases from J, the junction contained 6 bases not matched to a gene. Healthy Caucasians alone served as donors. This entry belongs to a study of identical twins. Whole-study findings and limits: It was out-of-frame TCR alpha sharing in monozygotic twins that models underestimated.

MiXCR was run by TCRdb on the 5' RACE reads, yielding one entry per CDR3 protein. This table has hundreds of thousands of distinct CDR3 sequences, roughly 20% appearing once. The sample also formed part of further work on T cells expressing NK-cell markers. That work adds: In the group of eight sequenced donors, seven were HCMV-seropositive and one was seronegative.

The chain carries TRBV12-3 or TRBV12-4 and TRBJ2-1; 9 bases line up with TRBD2. The source of this sequence is a woman between 18 and 29 years old in good health. The source material was PBMCs. The DNA of the CDR3 is TGTGCCAGCGGCGGGAGGGCCTGGAATGAGCAGTTCTTC. Protein product: CASGGRAWNEQFF.